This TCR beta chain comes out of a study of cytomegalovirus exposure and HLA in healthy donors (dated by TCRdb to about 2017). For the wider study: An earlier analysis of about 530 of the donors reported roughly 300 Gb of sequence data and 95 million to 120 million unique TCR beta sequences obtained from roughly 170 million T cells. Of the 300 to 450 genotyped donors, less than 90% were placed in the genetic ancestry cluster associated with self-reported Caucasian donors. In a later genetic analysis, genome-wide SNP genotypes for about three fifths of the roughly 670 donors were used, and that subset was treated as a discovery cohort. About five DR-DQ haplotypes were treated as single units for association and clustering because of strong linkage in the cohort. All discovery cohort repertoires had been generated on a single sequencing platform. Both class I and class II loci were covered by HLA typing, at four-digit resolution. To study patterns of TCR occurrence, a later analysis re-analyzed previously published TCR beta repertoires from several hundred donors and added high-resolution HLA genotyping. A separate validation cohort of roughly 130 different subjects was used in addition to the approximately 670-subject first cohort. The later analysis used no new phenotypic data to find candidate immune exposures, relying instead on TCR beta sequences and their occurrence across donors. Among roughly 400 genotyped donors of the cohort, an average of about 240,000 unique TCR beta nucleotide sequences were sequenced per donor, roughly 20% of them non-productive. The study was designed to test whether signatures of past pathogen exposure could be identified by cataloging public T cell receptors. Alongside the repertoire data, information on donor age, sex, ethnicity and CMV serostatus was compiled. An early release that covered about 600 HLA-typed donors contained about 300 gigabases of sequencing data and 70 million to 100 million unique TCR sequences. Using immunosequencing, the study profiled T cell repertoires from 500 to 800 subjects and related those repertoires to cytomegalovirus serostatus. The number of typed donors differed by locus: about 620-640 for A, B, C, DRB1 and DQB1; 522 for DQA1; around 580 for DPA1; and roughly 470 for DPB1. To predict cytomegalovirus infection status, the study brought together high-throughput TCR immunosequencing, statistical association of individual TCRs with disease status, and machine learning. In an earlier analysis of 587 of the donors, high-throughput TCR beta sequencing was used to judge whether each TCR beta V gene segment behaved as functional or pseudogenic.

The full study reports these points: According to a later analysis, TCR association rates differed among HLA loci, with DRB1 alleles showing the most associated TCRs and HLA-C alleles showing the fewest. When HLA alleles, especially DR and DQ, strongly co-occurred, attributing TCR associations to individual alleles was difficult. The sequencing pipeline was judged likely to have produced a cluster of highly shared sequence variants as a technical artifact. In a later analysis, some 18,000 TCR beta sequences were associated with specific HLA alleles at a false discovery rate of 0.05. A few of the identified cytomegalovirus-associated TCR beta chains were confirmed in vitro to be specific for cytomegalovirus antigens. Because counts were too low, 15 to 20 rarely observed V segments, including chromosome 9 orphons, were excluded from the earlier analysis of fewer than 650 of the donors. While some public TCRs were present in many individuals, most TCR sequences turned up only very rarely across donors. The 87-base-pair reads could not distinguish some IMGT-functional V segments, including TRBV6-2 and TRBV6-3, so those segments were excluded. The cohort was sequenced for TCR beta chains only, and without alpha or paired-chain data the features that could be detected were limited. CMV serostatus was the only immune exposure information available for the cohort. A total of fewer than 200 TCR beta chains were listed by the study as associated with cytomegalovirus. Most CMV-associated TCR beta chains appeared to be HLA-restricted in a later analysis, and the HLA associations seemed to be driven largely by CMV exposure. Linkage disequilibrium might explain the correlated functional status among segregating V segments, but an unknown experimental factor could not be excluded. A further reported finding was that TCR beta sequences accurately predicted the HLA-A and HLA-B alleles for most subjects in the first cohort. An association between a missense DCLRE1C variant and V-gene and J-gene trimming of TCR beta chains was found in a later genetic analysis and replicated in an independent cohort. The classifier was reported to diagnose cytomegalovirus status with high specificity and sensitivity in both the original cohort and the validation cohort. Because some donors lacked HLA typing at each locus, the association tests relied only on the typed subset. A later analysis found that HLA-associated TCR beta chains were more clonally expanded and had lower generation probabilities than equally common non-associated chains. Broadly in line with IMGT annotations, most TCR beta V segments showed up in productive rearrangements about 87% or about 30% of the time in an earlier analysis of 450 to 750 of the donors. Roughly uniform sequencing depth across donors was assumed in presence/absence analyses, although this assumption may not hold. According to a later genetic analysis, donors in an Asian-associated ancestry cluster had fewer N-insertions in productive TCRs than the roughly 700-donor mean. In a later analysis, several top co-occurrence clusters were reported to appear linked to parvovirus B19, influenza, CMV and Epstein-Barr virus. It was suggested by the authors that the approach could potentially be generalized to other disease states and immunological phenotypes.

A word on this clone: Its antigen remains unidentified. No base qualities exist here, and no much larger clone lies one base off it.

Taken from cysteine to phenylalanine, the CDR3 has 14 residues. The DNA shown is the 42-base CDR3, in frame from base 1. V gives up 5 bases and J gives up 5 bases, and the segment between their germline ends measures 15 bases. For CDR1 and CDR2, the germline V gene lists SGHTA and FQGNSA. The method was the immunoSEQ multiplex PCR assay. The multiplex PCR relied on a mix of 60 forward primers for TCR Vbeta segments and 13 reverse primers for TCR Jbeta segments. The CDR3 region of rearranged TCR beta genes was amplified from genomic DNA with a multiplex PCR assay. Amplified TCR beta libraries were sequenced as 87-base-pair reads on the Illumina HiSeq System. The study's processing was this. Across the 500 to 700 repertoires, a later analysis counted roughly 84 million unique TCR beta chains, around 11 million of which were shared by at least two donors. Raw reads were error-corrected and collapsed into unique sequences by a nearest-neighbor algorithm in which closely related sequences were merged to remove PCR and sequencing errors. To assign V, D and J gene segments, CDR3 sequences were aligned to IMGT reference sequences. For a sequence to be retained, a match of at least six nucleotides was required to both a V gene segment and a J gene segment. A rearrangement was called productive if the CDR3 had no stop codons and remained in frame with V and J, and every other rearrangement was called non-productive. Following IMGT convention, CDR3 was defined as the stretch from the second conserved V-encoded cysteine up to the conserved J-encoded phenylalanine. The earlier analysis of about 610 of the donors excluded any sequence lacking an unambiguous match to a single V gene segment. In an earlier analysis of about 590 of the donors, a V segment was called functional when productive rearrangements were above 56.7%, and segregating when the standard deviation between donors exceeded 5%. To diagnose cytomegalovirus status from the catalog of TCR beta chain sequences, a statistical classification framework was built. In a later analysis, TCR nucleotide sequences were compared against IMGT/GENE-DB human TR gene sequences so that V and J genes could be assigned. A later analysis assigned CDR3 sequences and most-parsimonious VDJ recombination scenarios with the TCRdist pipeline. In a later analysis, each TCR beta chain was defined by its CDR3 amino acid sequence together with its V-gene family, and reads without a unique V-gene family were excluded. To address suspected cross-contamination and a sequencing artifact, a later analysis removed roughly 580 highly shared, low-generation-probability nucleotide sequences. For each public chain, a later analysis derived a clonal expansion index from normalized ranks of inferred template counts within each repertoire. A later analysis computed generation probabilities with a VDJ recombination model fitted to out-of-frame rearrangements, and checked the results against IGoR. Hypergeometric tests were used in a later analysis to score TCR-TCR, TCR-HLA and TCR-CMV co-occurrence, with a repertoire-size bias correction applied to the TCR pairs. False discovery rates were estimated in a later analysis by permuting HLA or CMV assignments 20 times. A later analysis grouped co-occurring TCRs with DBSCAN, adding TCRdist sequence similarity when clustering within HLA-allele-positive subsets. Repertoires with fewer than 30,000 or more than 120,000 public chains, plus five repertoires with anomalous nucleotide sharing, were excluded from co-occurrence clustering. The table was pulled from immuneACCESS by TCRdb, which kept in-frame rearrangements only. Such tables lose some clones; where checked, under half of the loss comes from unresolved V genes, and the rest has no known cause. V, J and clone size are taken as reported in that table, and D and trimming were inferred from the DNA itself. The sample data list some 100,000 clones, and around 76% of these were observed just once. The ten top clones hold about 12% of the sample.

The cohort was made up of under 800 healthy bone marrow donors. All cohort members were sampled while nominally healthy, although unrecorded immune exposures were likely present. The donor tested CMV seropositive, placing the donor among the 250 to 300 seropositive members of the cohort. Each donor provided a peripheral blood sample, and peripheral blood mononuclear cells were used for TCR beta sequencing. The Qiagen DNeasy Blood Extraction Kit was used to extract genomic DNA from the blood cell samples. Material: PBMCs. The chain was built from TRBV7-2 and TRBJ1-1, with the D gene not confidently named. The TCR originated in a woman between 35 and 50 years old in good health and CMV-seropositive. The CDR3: CASSRKVGFTEAFF. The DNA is TGTGCCAGCAGCCGAAAGGTCGGGTTTACTGAAGCTTTCTTT. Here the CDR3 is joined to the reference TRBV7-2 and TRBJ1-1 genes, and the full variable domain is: GAGVSQSPSNKVTEKGKDVELRCDPISGHTALYWYRQSLGQGLEFLIYFQGNSAPDKSGLPSDRFSAERTGGSVSTLTIQRTQQEDSAVYLCASSRKVGFTEAFFGQGTRLTVV.